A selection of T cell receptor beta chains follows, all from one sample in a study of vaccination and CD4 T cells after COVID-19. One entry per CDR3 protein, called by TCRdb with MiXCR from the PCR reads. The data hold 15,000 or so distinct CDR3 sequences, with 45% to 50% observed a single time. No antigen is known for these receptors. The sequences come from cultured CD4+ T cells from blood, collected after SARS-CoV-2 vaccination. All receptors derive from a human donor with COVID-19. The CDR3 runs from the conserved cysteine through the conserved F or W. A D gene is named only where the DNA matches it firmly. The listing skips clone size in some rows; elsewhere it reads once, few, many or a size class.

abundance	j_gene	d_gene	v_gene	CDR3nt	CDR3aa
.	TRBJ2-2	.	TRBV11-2	TGTGCCAGCAGCTTAGCCCTTGGCCCCGGGGAGCTGTTTTTT	CASSLALGPGELFF
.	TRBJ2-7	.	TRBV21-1	TGTGCCAGCAGCAAAGAAATTCGGGACTGTACCTACGAGCAGTACTTC	CASSKEIRDCTYEQYF
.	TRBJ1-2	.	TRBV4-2	TGTGCCAGCAGCCAAGGTAGCTCCAGGGTGGCCAACTATGGCTACACCTTC	CASSQGSSRVANYGYTF
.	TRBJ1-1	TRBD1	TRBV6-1	TGTGCCAGCAGTAAACCGGGACAGCTGAGGAACACTGAAGCTTTCTTT	CASSKPGQLRNTEAFF
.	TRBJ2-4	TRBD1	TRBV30	TGTTCTACAGGGGGTGGCAAAAACATTCAGTACTTC	CSTGGGKNIQYF
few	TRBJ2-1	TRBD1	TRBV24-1	TGTGCCACCAGTGATTGGGACAGGGAGGCTGACAATGAGCAGTTCTTC	CATSDWDREADNEQFF
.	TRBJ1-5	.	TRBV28	TGTGCCAGCAGTTTGCGCAGGGTAGGCCAGCCCCAGCATTTT	CASSLRRVGQPQHF
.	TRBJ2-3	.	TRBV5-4	TGTGCCAGCAGTCGCGACAGCACAGATACGCAGTATTTT	CASSRDSTDTQYF
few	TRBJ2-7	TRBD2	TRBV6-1	TGTGCAGCAGCCCCCGGAGGGAGGGGCTACGAGCAGTACTTC	CAAAPGGRGYEQYF
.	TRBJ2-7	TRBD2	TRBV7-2	TGTGCCAGCAGCTTAGTGGCTGGGACTAGCGCCTACGAGCAGTACTTC	CASSLVAGTSAYEQYF
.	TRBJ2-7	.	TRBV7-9	TGTGCCAGCAGCTACGGGTCCTTTAGCGAGCAGTACTTC	CASSYGSFSEQYF
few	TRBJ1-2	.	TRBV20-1	TGCAGTGCTAGAAACGTTGAGTTCCTGTATGGCTACACCTTC	CSARNVEFLYGYTF
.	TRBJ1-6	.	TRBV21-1	TGTGCCAGCTGGTTGGGACAATACCCCTCGAATTCACCCCTCCACTTT	CASWLGQYPSNSPLHF
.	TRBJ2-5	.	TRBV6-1	TGTGCCAGCAGTCCCCAAGAGACCCAGTACTTC	CASSPQETQYF
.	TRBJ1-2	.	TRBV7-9	TGTGCCAGCAGCTCGTACCAGGGTGATGACTATGGCTACACCTTC	CASSSYQGDDYGYTF
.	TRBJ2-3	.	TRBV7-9	TGTGCCAGCAGCTTATTCACAGATACGCAGTATTTT	CASSLFTDTQYF
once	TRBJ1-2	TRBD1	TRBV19	TGTGCCAGTAGTAATGGGTACGGGACAGGGCATGACTATGGCTACACCTTC	CASSNGYGTGHDYGYTF
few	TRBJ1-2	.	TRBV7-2	TGTGCCAGCAGCTTAGTTGGGGGAGGGAGGGGCTACACCTTC	CASSLVGGGRGYTF
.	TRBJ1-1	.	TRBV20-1	TGCAGTGCTAGAGATTGGTCTGGGAGGTGGACTGAAGCTTTCTTT	CSARDWSGRWTEAFF
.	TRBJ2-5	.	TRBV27	TGTGCCAGCAGTTCCACCCGCAGGGTAGGGCAAGAGACCCAGTACTTC	CASSSTRRVGQETQYF
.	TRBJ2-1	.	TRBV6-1	TGTGCCAGCAGACAGGGTCAAACCTACAATGAGCAGTTCTTC	CASRQGQTYNEQFF
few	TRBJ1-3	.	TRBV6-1	TGTGCCAGCAGACGCCAGACAGGAACGAGGGTGGACACCATATATTTT	CASRRQTGTRVDTIYF
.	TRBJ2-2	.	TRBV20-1	TGCAGTGCTAGTACGGACTCCGGGGAGCTGTTTTTT	CSASTDSGELFF
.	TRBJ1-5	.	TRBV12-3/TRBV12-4	TGTGCCAGCAGTTTAAAGGGGGTTGGCAATCAGCCCCAGCATTTT	CASSLKGVGNQPQHF
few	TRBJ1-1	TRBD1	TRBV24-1	TGTGCCACCAGTGATACCGGGACAGGAAGGACTGAAGCTTTCTTT	CATSDTGTGRTEAFF
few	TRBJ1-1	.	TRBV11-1	TGTGCCAGCAGCTCGACTTGGGGGGTGAACACTGAAGCTTTCTTT	CASSSTWGVNTEAFF
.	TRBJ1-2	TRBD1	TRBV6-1	TGTGCCAGCAGTCGACAGGGGGCGGGTGGCTACACCTTC	CASSRQGAGGYTF
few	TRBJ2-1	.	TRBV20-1	TGCAGTGCTAGGGGCAGGGATGCCTACAATGAGCAGTTCTTC	CSARGRDAYNEQFF
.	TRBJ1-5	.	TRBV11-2	TGTGCCAGCAGCCCCGGACTGATCAATCAGCCCCAGCATTTT	CASSPGLINQPQHF
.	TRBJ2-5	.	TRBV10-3	TGTGCCGGACAGACAGCTCTCCGGGAGACCCAGTACTTC	CAGQTALRETQYF
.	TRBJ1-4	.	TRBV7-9	TGTGCCAGCAGCAGGGGCAATAATGAAAAACTGTTTTTT	CASSRGNNEKLFF
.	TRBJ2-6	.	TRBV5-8	TGTGCCAGCAGCTGGGGGGCAATCTCTGGGGCCAACGTCCTGACTTTC	CASSWGAISGANVLTF
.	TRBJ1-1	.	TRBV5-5	TGTGCCAGCAGCTTGGAACTAATGAACACTGAAGCTTTCTTT	CASSLELMNTEAFF
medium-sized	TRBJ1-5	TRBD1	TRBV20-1	TGCAGTGCTAGAGCCGATCAGGGGGGTAGCAATCAGCCCCAGCATTTT	CSARADQGGSNQPQHF
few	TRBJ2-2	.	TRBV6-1	TGTGCCAGCAGGCCAGCTGGGGGGCCCACCGGGGAGCTGTTTTTT	CASRPAGGPTGELFF
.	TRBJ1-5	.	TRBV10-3	TGTGCCATCAGTGAGTCGATAGGGAGCAATCAGCCCCAGCATTTT	CAISESIGSNQPQHF
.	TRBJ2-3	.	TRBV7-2	TGTGCCAGCAGCTTAGTGGGCGGGGGCCCTGATACGCAGTATTTT	CASSLVGGGPDTQYF
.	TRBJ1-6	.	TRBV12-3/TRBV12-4	TGTGCCAGCAGTTTAATGAGGGCAGGGAATAATTCACCCCTCCACTTT	CASSLMRAGNNSPLHF
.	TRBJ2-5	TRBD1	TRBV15	TGTGCCACCAGCAGAGGGGAAGACAGGGTGTACCAAGAGACCCAGTACTTC	CATSRGEDRVYQETQYF
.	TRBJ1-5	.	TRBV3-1	TGTGCCAGCGCGGGCGGCGGGAATCAGCCCCAGCATTTT	CASAGGGNQPQHF
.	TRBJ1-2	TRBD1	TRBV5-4	TGTGCCAGCAGCCCCGGGACAGCTAACTATGGCTACACCTTC	CASSPGTANYGYTF
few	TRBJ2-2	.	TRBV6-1	TGTGCCAGCAGTCAACTACTTCTTTCCGGGGAGCTGTTTTTT	CASSQLLLSGELFF